Below, 4 T cell receptor beta chains from the same sample are listed, as sequenced in a study of cytomegalovirus exposure and HLA in healthy donors. Researchers ran the PCR with 60 Vbeta and 13 Jbeta primers. The method was immunoSEQ multiplex PCR; TCRdb's version includes in-frame clones alone and lacks a portion of them. Of over 100,000 clones in the sample, around 77% were seen once. The sequenced sample consisted of PBMCs. All receptors derive from a male donor in good health and CMV-seropositive.

For the CDR3, the DNA is TGTGCCAGCAGTTTCGGTCGGGAGAGCACAGATACGCAGTATTTT. This gives the protein CASSFGRESTDTQYF. This chain connects TRBV28 to TRBJ2-3, with a tentative D call TRBD2 (6 bases). This CDR3 has 15 amino acids. Germline V gene data show CDR1 as MDHEN and CDR2 as SYDVKM. V was trimmed by 3 bases and J by 0 bases, leaving 10 bases between them.

On this clone: Mismatch with germline at one junction end may stem from a read error. This chain joins TRBV7-6 and TRBJ2-5; perhaps TRBD1 as D (6 bases). The DNA end lines up better with TRBJ2-7; the J call may be wrong. The CDR3 spans 16 residues. CDR1 SGHVS and CDR2 FNYEAQ come from the germline V gene. The CDR3 spells CASSLGARDTSSEQYF. Written as DNA, the CDR3 is TGTGCCAGCAGCTTAGGGGCCCGGGACACCTCCTCCGAGCAGTACTTC.

The V and J genes are TRBV27 and TRBJ2-7; a possible D gene is TRBD1 (6 bases). V was pared by 6 bases and J by 4 bases, with 16 bases between. Germline-derived CDR1 and CDR2 are MNHEY and SMNVEV (reference sequence). CDR3 size: 14 residues. The CDR3 is CASRESRGSYEQYF. CDR3 in DNA: TGTGCCAGCAGGGAGTCCAGGGGATCATACGAGCAGTACTTC.

V and J are TRBV29-1 and TRBJ2-2, with D possibly being TRBD1 (6 bases). This CDR3 is built from 14 residues. V dropped 5 bases and J dropped 0 bases, with 10 bases sitting between them. Germline V CDR1 and CDR2: SQVTM, ANQGSEA. The CDR3 loop is CSVRGTSNTGELFF. CDR3 in DNA: TGCAGCGTTAGGGGGACGTCGAACACCGGGGAGCTGTTTTTT.